This T cell receptor (beta chain) was obtained from a study of blood T cell repertoires in COVID-19. Study context: Sites across the United States, Italy and Spain contributed samples from acute and convalescent COVID-19.

Sequencing used immunoSEQ multiplex PCR; TCRdb keeps in-frame clones, though not all of them. The table lists fewer than 500,000 clones, 75% to 90% of them singletons. Recruitment covered 20 to 25 US areas and drew participants whose ages spanned about 18 to 89 years. Cohorts were determined from participant-reported clinical history. Cohort 3 donors were reported recovered after two negative PCRs, clearance, or symptom resolution. In germline, CDR1 is MNHEY, CDR2 SVGAGI. The CDR3 is 12 amino acids. V was cut by 7 bases and J by 5 bases, with 8 bases left in between. The specimen sequenced was PBMCs or T cells enriched from blood (not recorded which). The clonotype originates from a woman under 30 who had recovered from COVID-19. J is TRBJ2-2 and V is TRBV6-5; no clear D. The CDR3 DNA sequence: TGTGCCAGCACCGCCGGGACCGGGGAGCTGTTTTTT. It specifies CASTAGTGELFF.